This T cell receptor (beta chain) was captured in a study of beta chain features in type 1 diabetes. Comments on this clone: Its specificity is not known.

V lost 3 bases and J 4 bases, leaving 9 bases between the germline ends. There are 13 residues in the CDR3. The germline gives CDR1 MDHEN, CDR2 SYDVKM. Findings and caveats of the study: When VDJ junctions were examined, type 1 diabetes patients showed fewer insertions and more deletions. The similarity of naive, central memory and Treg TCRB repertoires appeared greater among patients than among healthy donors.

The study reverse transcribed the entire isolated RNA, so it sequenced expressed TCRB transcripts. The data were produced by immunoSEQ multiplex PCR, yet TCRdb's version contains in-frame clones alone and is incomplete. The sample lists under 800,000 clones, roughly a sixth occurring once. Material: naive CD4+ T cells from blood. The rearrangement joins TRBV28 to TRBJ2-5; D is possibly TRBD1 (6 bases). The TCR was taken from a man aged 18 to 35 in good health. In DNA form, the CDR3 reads TGTGCCAGCAGTTTCAACAGGGTAGAGACCCAGTACTTC. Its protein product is CASSFNRVETQYF.